The 24 T cell receptor beta chains below were found in one sample sequenced in a study of lymphopenia after photon versus proton radiotherapy. Some clones are missing from TCRdb's copy, which holds only in-frame ones; the method was immunoSEQ multiplex PCR. The table shows approximately 30,000 clones, with roughly four fifths occurring only once. The specimen comprised peripheral blood, sampled from a patient treated with photon-based radiotherapy. The receptors derive from a woman aged 45-59 years with pancreatic cancer.

This chain links TRBV5-1 with TRBJ2-1, with 8 bases identical to TRBD2. This CDR3 has 14 amino acids. V was clipped by 7 bases and J by 5 bases; unmatched bases: 8. From germline, CDR1 is SGHRS and CDR2 YFSETQ. The CDR3 protein is CASGSSGSHNEQFF. The CDR3 DNA sequence: TGCGCCAGCGGGTCCAGCGGGAGCCACAATGAGCAGTTCTTC.

The chain carries TRBV2 and TRBJ2-2; D call uncertain. The CDR3 extends over 17 amino acids. The V end was cut by 6 bases, the J end by 0 bases, with 17 bases between. The germline V gene encodes CDR1 SNHLY and CDR2 FYNNEI. The CDR3 DNA is TGTGCCAGCAGGGCGCAACCCCGGAGCGCGAACACCGGGGAGCTGTTTTTT. This sequence encodes CASRAQPRSANTGELFF.

The chain employs TRBV13 and TRBJ1-1; perhaps TRBD1 as D (5 bases). Germline V CDR1 and CDR2: PRHDT, FYEKMQ (reference sequence). V was shortened by 4 bases and J by 1 base, with 13 bases between the two germline ends. This CDR3 contains 15 residues. CDR3 bases: TGTGCCAGCAGCTCGTCCGGGACGGGGAACACTGAAGCTTTCTTT. As protein: CASSSSGTGNTEAFF.

The CDR3 DNA reads as TGTGCCAGCAGCGGGTCGTGGGAGCAGTACTTC. Encoded protein: CASSGSWEQYF. This chain connects TRBV5-5 to TRBJ2-7; D unresolved. The V gene's germline CDR1 is SGHKS and CDR2 YYEKEE (reference sequence). This CDR3 contains 11 residues. V was pared by 4 bases and J by 7 bases, with 9 bases between.

This chain uses TRBV5-4 with TRBJ1-1; no firm D call. The germline CDR1 and CDR2 sequences are SGHNT and YYREEE (reference sequence). V shed 1 base and J shed 6 bases, with 10 bases lying between them. The CDR3 runs to 13 residues. CDR3 in DNA: TGTGCCAGCAGCTTGTCCTTGCACCCTGAAGCTTTCTTT. Translating gives CASSLSLHPEAFF.

The table lists this clone with a count of one. V is TRBV6-6 and J is TRBJ2-7; 13 bases agree with TRBD2. This CDR3 is 14 amino acids long. Looked up from germline, CDR1 is MNHNY and CDR2 is SVGAGI (reference sequence). J was trimmed by 6 bases and V by 6 bases; bases with no gene match: 5. CDR3 DNA sequence: TGTGCCAGCAGAATCGGGACTAGCGGGATCGAGCAGTACTTC. Protein sequence: CASRIGTSGIEQYF.

The genes are TRBV6-6 and TRBJ2-7, with a possible D match to TRBD1 (6 bases). The CDR3 consists of 16 residues. The V end lost 6 bases, the J end lost 2 bases, and 20 bases lay between the germline ends. Looked up from germline, CDR1 is MNHNY and CDR2 is SVGAGI (reference sequence). CDR3 DNA sequence: TGTGCCAGCAGCCGTTTTAGGGGGACGGATGCCTACGAGCAGTACTTC. This gives the protein CASSRFRGTDAYEQYF.

The chain links TRBV15 to TRBJ2-7; 7 nucleotides agree with TRBD1. Germline CDR1 reads LNHNV; CDR2 reads YYDKDF (reference sequence). The CDR3 sequence is 13 residues long. The ends lost 8 bases at V and 3 bases at J; junction bases unmatched: 7. The CDR3 protein is CATSTGQNYEQYF. DNA of the CDR3: TGTGCCACCTCTACGGGACAGAACTACGAGCAGTACTTC.

This chain uses TRBV7-2 with TRBJ2-1, with 9 nucleotides matching TRBD2. This CDR3 contains 15 residues. The ends lost 1 base at V and 4 bases at J; junction bases unmatched: 2. Germline CDR1 SGHTA, CDR2 FQGNSA. CDR3 nucleotides: TGTGCCAGCAGCTTAGTCGCGGGAGGGTACAATGAGCAGTTCTTC. Its protein is CASSLVAGGYNEQFF. Looking up the rest from reference TRBV7-2 and TRBJ2-1 gives the full variable domain: GAGVSQSPSNKVTEKGKDVELRCDPISGHTALYWYRQSLGQGLEFLIYFQGNSAPDKSGLPSDRFSAERTGGSVSTLTIQRTQQEDSAVYLCASSLVAGGYNEQFFGPGTRLTVL.

This clone was counted once. This sequence joins TRBV27 and TRBJ2-7; D unresolved. CDR3 size: 15 residues. Trimming shortened V by 5 bases and J by 1 base, and 15 bases separated the two germline ends. Germline V CDR1 and CDR2: MNHEY, SMNVEV (reference sequence). The CDR3 is CASSQNYQTSYEQYF. Here the CDR3 DNA reads TGTGCCAGCAGTCAAAACTATCAGACGTCCTACGAGCAGTACTTC.

V is TRBV6-6 and J is TRBJ2-7; either TRBD1 or TRBD2 may fit D (5 bases each). V was shortened by 2 bases and J by 2 bases, with 16 bases between the two germline ends. Germline CDR1 and CDR2: MNHNY and SVGAGI (reference sequence). This CDR3 contains 16 residues. The DNA for the CDR3 is TGTGCCAGCAGTTACACTCCGGGACGAATGACCTACGAGCAGTACTTC. Protein: CASSYTPGRMTYEQYF.

This clone has just a few counts. The V call is TRBV2, the J call TRBJ1-4, with D unresolved. Trimming took off 2 bases at V and 3 bases at J, with 7 bases between the two ends. The germline V gene encodes CDR1 SNHLY and CDR2 FYNNEI. The CDR3 is made up of 14 amino acids. For the CDR3, the DNA is TGTGCCAGCAGTGAACTCAGCTCTAATGAAAAACTGTTTTTT. It codes for CASSELSSNEKLFF.

The rearrangement joins TRBV5-4 to TRBJ2-3, with 13 bases fitting TRBD2. This CDR3 region has 15 residues. Germline lookup yields CDR1 SGHNT and CDR2 YYREEE (reference sequence). V trimming: 10 bases; J trimming: 3 bases; junction bases outside the gene matches: 8. CDR3 DNA: TGTGCCGGAAGGACTAGCGGGAGCGGGACAGATACGCAGTATTTT. This codes for CAGRTSGSGTDTQYF.

The chain links TRBV28 to TRBJ2-2, with D perhaps matching TRBD1 (6 bases). The germline gives CDR1 MDHEN, CDR2 SYDVKM. V gave up 11 bases and J gave up 6 bases, with 22 bases separating them. This CDR3 is 15 amino acids long. The CDR3 DNA is TGTGCCGGATGTGGGGGCTCCTCGGGCGCCGGGGAGCTGTTTTTT. Amino acid sequence: CAGCGGSSGAGELFF.

This chain joins TRBV5-8 and TRBJ2-7; TRBD2 agrees at 9 bases. There are 14 residues in the CDR3. The V gene's germline CDR1 is SGHTS and CDR2 YDEGEE. V gave up 4 bases and J gave up 0 bases; unmatched junction bases: 2. CDR3 region: CASSISGSSYEQYF. In DNA form, the CDR3 reads TGTGCCAGCAGCATTAGCGGGAGCTCCTACGAGCAGTACTTC.

The V gene is TRBV5-1, the J gene TRBJ2-5; TRBD2 agrees at 14 bases. J lost 7 bases, V lost 4 bases, and 15 bases had no gene match. Looked up from germline, CDR1 is SGHRS and CDR2 is YFSETQ. This CDR3 comprises 18 residues. The CDR3 spells CASSPDNFGLAGGATQYF. The CDR3 DNA reads as TGCGCCAGCAGCCCGGACAATTTCGGACTAGCGGGAGGCGCGACCCAGTACTTC.

This sequence joins TRBV6-5 and TRBJ2-3; 7 bases match TRBD1. Germline CDR1 reads MNHEY; CDR2 reads SVGAGI. With 11 bases clipped from V and 3 bases from J, the junction kept 14 bases outside the gene matches. This CDR3 has 15 amino acids. CDR3 loop: CAHQTGTALTDTQYF. DNA of the CDR3: TGTGCCCATCAGACGGGGACAGCCCTAACAGATACGCAGTATTTT.

The rearrangement joins TRBV5-6 to TRBJ1-1; D remains ambiguous. The germline V gene has CDR1 SGHDT and CDR2 YYEEEE. The CDR3 loop spans 16 amino acids. The V end was cut by 0 bases, the J end by 0 bases, with 12 bases between. CDR3 bases: TGTGCCAGCAGCTTGGTTGGTGTGGGGTTGAACACTGAAGCTTTCTTT. Encoded protein: CASSLVGVGLNTEAFF.

The V and J genes are TRBV7-8 and TRBJ1-1, with D hard to call. This CDR3 has 17 amino acids. The germline V gene has CDR1 SGHVS and CDR2 FQNEAQ. The V and J ends lost 1 base and 0 bases respectively, with 15 bases between them. CDR3 DNA: TGTGCCAGCAGCTTAGTGGCTGGACGGACCATGAACACTGAAGCTTTCTTT. It specifies CASSLVAGRTMNTEAFF.

The gene calls are TRBV10-1 and TRBJ1-5, with a tentative D call TRBD1 (6 bases). The ends were cut back, 6 bases at V and 9 bases at J, with 15 bases in the middle. The CDR3 runs 13 residues. Germline CDR1 is WNHNN and CDR2 is SYGVQD (reference sequence). CDR3 residues: CASRGGGVGPQHF. The DNA for the CDR3 is TGCGCCAGCAGAGGAGGGGGGGTAGGGCCCCAGCATTTT.

Only a few counts were recorded for this clone. The chain uses TRBV11-2 and TRBJ2-3; D is uncertain. Trimming removed 0 bases from V and 1 base from J, with 8 bases in between. The CDR3 contains 15 residues. Germline V CDR1 and CDR2: SGHAT, FQNNGV. The CDR3 loop reads CASSLDPAGTDTQYF. In DNA form, the CDR3 reads TGTGCCAGCAGCTTAGATCCAGCCGGCACAGATACGCAGTATTTT.

The rearrangement uses TRBV29-1 and TRBJ2-1, with 13 bases that match TRBD2. The V segment lost 6 bases and the J segment 4 bases; nucleotides outside the gene matches: 12. The CDR3 contains 17 residues. Germline CDR1 is SQVTM and CDR2 is ANQGSEA. The CDR3 loop is CSVAGTSGKGRYNEQFF. In DNA, the CDR3 is TGCAGCGTCGCCGGGACTAGCGGGAAGGGGAGGTACAATGAGCAGTTCTTC.

The chain recombines TRBV5-6 with TRBJ2-3; 14 positions match TRBD2. There are 17 residues in the CDR3. Germline V gene sequence: CDR1 SGHDT, CDR2 YYEEEE. Trimming at V came to 4 bases and at J to 2 bases, leaving 6 bases not matched to a gene. The CDR3: CASSPGLAGAFTDTQYF. CDR3 sequence (DNA): TGTGCCAGCAGCCCGGGACTAGCGGGAGCGTTCACAGATACGCAGTATTTT.

The CDR3 DNA follows: TGTGCTAGTGGTTTGGTAGGTCTAGCGGGGAGTTCTACAGATACGCAGTATTTT. This translates into CASGLVGLAGSSTDTQYF. V is TRBV12-5 and J is TRBJ2-3, with 9 bases that match TRBD2. With 0 bases clipped from V and 3 bases from J, the junction kept 10 bases outside the gene matches. Germline V gives CDR1 LGHNT, CDR2 FRNRAP. The CDR3 is 18 amino acids.